These T cell receptor beta chains were read from a single sample in a study of cytomegalovirus exposure and HLA in healthy donors. Profiling relied on immunoSEQ multiplex PCR, and the TCRdb table lists in-frame clones only, not all of them. This table has about 30,000 clones, about 86% appearing once. Sequencing input: PBMCs. The origin of the receptors is a boy aged 5-17 years in good health and CMV-seronegative. The CDR3 runs from the conserved cysteine through the conserved F or W.

>TRBV15
CATSSTSGNYEQYF
>TRBV6-4
CASRALTGINSPLHF
>TRBV6-5
CASSYSPGNYGYTF
>TRBV5-4
CASSLERGTSYNEQFF
>TRBV19
CASSGGSTYTGELFF
>TRBV29-1
CSVDSRGYGYTF
>TRBV19
CASSDRASQLIPYEQYF
>TRBV4-1
CASMGQQETQYF
>TRBV7-9
CASSLEAPREVFEKLFF
>TRBV7-3
CASSPQGSWGYTF
>TRBV12-1
CASSFVGVAGGNTDTQYF
>TRBV5-1
CASSLRTGADEQYF
>TRBV11-3
CASSQWDNTDTQYF
>TRBV6-5
CASSQGANDNQPQHF
>TRBV7-8
CASSLGARQGSFYEQYF
>TRBV5-1
CASSLTGERETQYF
>TRBV29-1
CSVKGVPGQGANTGELFF
>TRBV28
CASSWGGAHNQPQHF
>TRBV4-3
CASSQDFGVYGYTF
>TRBV7-8
CASSLEGARVHQPQHF
>TRBV7-9
CSSSLAREGYTF
>TRBV6-4
CASSTGEDTGELFF
>TRBV4-2
CASGAGGPVSETQYF
>TRBV19
CASSMGLGPTGSPLHF
>TRBV7-9
CASSGGLNTGELFF
>TRBV5-4
CASSSQGASDTQYF
>TRBV7-2
CASSPDRAETQYF
>TRBV6-1
CASSGTGYNSPLHF
>TRBV6-5
CASSYVGQGRSEQYF
>TRBV15
CATSSGLAGGRGTDTQYF
>TRBV7-3
CASSVYRGRFYGYTF
>TRBV4-1
CASSQAGTVSSYEQYF
>TRBV6-6
CASSKQDQPQHF
>TRBV10-3
CAISWTALSNEQFF
>TRBV7-9
CASSSFTDRVKEKLFF
>TRBV27
CASSPGQASEQYF
>TRBV2
CASRWTGPSYEQYF
>TRBV10-3
CAISESGSMNTEAFF
>TRBV5-4
CASSPVAGDETQYF
>TRBV6-5
CASSYSGQAEHF
>TRBV7-9
CASSATGNTEAFF
>TRBV4-1
CASSQGGRSNQPQHF
>TRBV7-8
CASSSAGGNSNQPQHF
>TRBV7-8
CASSFSRGRDEQFF
>TRBV5-4
CASSLDGDYGYTF
>TRBV4-1
CASSQEGGISNYGYTF
>TRBV9
CASSAHRQGDYEQYF
>TRBV2
CACGEGFEQYF
>TRBV19
CASSSTSGGYNEQFF
>TRBV19
CASSEGTGGYEQYF
>TRBV10-3
CAISGFTGWGNTIYF
>TRBV27
CASSPLGQGYGYTF
>TRBV6-1
CASSESGQGISGANVLTF
>TRBV5-4
CASSFLNLGQEGVGTQYF
>TRBV6-4
CASSEQAGGRADTQYF
>TRBV18
CASSPILLASTTDTQYF
>TRBV9
CASSVGGGASEQFF
>TRBV7-9
CASSGTTVNEQFF